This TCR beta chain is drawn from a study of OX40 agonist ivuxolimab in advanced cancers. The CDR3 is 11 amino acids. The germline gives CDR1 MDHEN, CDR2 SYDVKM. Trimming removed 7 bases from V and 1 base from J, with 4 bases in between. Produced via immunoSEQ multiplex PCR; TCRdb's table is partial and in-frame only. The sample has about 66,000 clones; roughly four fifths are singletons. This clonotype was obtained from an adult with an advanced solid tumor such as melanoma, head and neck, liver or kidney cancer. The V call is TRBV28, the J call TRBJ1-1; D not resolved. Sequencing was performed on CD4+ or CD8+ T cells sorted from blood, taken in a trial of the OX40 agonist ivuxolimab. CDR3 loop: CASTRNTEAFF. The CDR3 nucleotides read TGTGCCAGCACCAGGAACACTGAAGCTTTCTTT.